This T cell receptor (beta chain) comes out of a study of vaccination and CD4 T cells after COVID-19. The CDR3 has 15 residues. Germline lookup yields CDR1 LNHDA and CDR2 SQIVND (reference sequence). Trimming took 1 base from V and 5 from J; bases not matched to a gene: 6. Scientists ran DNA taken from cultured CD4+ T cells through the Oncomine TCR Beta short-read assay for sequencing. Cultures of CD4+ T cells served as the source for extracting genomic DNA. Via MiXCR, TCRdb re-called the PCR reads, giving one row per CDR3 protein. The sample holds approximately 11,000 distinct CDR3 sequences, 50% to 75% seen once. Notes on this clonotype: Its antigen is unidentified.

Noted treatment: roughly 11-day PBMC culture with coronavirus spike peptide pools or control peptides (ViraFEST assay). ViraFEST expanded antigen-specific T cells with peptide pools, then sequenced TCRs. Findings and caveats of the study: Recorded median SARS-CoV-2-reactive clonotype numbers increased from around 19 to 38 without reaching significance.

The sample comprised CD4+ T cells from blood, cultured in vitro. The rearrangement uses TRBV19 and TRBJ2-5; 8 nucleotides line up with TRBD1. This sequence was found in a human donor who had recovered from COVID-19. The CDR3 coding sequence is TGTGCCAGTAGTATAGGTGGACAGGGTAGGGAGACCCAGTACTTC. Translation: CASSIGGQGRETQYF.